The clone carrying this T cell receptor beta chain was counted once. The antigen is undetermined. The record originates from a study of OX40 agonist ivuxolimab in advanced cancers. Overall study results and limits: Researchers report that CD8+ T cells had, on average, more expanded clones than CD4+.

Assay used: immunoSEQ multiplex PCR; TCRdb lists only in-frame clones, some missing. The sample has more than 35,000 clones, less than 90% seen once. Looked up from germline, CDR1 is SNHLY and CDR2 is FYNNEI. The V and J ends lost 5 bases and 7 bases respectively, with 11 bases between them. The CDR3 covers 12 residues. This specimen was CD4+ or CD8+ T cells sorted from blood, taken in a trial of the OX40 agonist ivuxolimab. The genes are TRBV2 and TRBJ1-1; D perhaps matches TRBD1 (6 bases). The sequence was collected from an adult with an advanced solid tumor such as melanoma, head and neck, liver or kidney cancer. For the CDR3, the DNA is TGTGCCAGCAGTTCAGGGGTCGGTGAAGCTTTCTTT. This sequence encodes CASSSGVGEAFF. Variable domain in full (rest from reference TRBV2 and TRBJ1-1): EPEVTQTPSHQVTQMGQEVILRCVPISNHLYFYWYRQILGQKVEFLVSFYNNEISEKSEIFDDQFSVERPDGSNFTLKIRSTKLEDSAMYFCASSSGVGEAFFGQGTRLTVV.